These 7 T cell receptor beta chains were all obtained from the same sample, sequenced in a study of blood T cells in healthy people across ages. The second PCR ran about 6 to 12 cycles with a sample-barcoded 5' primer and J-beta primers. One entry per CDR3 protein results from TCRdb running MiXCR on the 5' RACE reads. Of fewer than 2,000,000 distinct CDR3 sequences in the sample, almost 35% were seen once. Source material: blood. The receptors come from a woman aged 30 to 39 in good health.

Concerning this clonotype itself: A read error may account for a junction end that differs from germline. The CDR3 DNA is TGCAGGGCTAGTGTCGGCACAGATACGCAGTATTTT. Its protein product is CRASVGTDTQYF. The chain links TRBV20-1 to TRBJ2-3; D gene ambiguous. Germline loops: CDR1 DFQATT, CDR2 SNEGSKA (reference sequence). This CDR3 comprises 12 residues.

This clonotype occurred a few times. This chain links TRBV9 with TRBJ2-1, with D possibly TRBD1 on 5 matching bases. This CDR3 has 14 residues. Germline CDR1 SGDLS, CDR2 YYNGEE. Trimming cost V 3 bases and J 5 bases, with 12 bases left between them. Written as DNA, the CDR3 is TGTGCCAGCAGCGGGTCGACAGTTCACAATGAGCAGTTCTTC. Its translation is CASSGSTVHNEQFF.

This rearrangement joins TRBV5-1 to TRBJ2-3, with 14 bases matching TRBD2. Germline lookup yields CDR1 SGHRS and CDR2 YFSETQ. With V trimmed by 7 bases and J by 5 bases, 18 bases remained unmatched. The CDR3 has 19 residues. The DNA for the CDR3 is TGCGCCAGCCCCCGGCGGAGACTAGCGGGGGGGTCGTTTGTAGATACGCAGTATTTT. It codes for CASPRRRLAGGSFVDTQYF.

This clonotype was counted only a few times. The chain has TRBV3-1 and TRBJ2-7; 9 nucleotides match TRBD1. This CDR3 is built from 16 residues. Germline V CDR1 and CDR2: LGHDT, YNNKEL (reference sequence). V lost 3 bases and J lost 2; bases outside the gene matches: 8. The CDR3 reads CASSQGQGSFTYEQYF. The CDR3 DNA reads TGTGCCAGCAGCCAGGGACAGGGATCATTCACCTACGAGCAGTACTTC.

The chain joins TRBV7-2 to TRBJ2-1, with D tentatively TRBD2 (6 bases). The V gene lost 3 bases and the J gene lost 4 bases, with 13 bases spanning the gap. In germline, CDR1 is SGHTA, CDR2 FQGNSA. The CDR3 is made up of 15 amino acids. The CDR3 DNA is TGTGCCAGCAGCTTTAGGTCGGGAGATTACAATGAGCAGTTCTTC. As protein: CASSFRSGDYNEQFF.

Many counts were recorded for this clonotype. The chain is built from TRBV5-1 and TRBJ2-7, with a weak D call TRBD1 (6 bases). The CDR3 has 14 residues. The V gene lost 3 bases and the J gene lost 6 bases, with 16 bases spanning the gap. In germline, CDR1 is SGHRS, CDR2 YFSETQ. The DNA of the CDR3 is TGCGCCAGCAGCTCGCAATCGGACAGTTCCGAGCAGTACTTC. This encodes CASSSQSDSSEQYF.

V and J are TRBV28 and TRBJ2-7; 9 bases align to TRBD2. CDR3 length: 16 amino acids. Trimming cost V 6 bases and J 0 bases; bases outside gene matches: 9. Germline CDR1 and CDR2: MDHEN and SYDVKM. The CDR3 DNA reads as TGTGCCAGCAGCCCCGCTAGCGGGATCTTCTCCTACGAGCAGTACTTC. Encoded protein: CASSPASGIFSYEQYF.